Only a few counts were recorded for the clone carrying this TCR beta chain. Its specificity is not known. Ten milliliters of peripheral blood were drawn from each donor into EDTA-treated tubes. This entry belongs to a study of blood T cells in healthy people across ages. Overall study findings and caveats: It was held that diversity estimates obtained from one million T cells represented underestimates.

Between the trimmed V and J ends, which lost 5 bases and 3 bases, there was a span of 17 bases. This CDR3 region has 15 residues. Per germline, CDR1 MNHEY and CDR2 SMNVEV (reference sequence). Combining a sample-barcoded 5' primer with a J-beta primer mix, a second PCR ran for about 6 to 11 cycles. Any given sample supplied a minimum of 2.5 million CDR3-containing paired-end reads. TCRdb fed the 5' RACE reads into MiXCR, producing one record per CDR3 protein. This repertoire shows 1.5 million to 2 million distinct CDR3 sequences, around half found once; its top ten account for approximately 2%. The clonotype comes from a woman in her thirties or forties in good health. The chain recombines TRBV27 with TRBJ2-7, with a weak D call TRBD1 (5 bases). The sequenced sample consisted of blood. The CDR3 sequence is CASSGHRKNLYEQYF. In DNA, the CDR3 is TGTGCCAGCAGTGGACACCGCAAAAACCTCTACGAGCAGTACTTC.